Shown below are 22 T cell receptor beta chains from a single sample sequenced in a study of OX40 agonist ivuxolimab in advanced cancers. Repertoires were generated with immunoSEQ multiplex PCR, while TCRdb's copy carries only in-frame clones and drops some. The top ten clones hold 0.31% of a sample with about 68,000 clones, around 90% of them seen once. The sequenced sample was CD4+ or CD8+ T cells sorted from blood, obtained in a trial of the OX40 agonist ivuxolimab. Every receptor here comes from an adult with an advanced solid tumor such as melanoma, head and neck, liver or kidney cancer.

The chain carries TRBV5-1 and TRBJ2-2; D is unclear. Trimming cost V 0 bases and J 7 bases, with 4 bases left between them. CDR3 length: 12 residues. Per germline, CDR1 SGHRS and CDR2 YFSETQ. The CDR3 DNA sequence: TGCGCCAGCAGCTTGGAAGTCGGGGAGCTGTTTTTT. This encodes CASSLEVGELFF.

The chain carries TRBV5-4 and TRBJ1-1; D is unclear. The CDR3 is 14 residues long. Trimming took off 2 bases at V and 4 bases at J, with 12 bases between the two ends. Germline V gives CDR1 SGHNT, CDR2 YYREEE (reference sequence). The CDR3 DNA sequence: TGTGCCAGCAGCTTAGGAGGAGTAAGCACTGAAGCTTTCTTT. Translating it yields CASSLGGVSTEAFF.

This clone showed up just a few times. The gene calls are TRBV14 and TRBJ2-5, with 9 bases matching TRBD1. Germline V CDR1 and CDR2: SGHDN, FVKESK. V trimming: 5 bases; J trimming: 7 bases; junction bases outside the gene matches: 11. The CDR3 loop spans 15 amino acids. CDR3 DNA sequence: TGTGCCAGCAGCTCACAGGGGGCTATTTTAGGGACCCAGTACTTC. Residues: CASSSQGAILGTQYF.

The chain has TRBV5-1 and TRBJ2-5; D unresolved. The CDR3 sequence is 13 residues long. The V end lost 0 bases, the J end lost 4 bases, and 7 bases lay between the germline ends. In germline, CDR1 is SGHRS, CDR2 YFSETQ. CDR3: CASSLGQRETQYF. CDR3 bases: TGCGCCAGCAGCTTGGGCCAAAGAGAGACCCAGTACTTC.

This chain joins TRBV6-4 and TRBJ2-2, with 7 positions matching TRBD1. There are 14 residues in the CDR3. Germline V lookup: CDR1 MRHNA, CDR2 SNTAGT. V lost 5 bases and J lost 4; bases outside the gene matches: 4. The CDR3 nucleotides are TGTGCCAGCAGTCGACAGGGAAGCACCGGGGAGCTGTTTTTT. The encoded protein is CASSRQGSTGELFF.

The CDR3: CAISDRLEIYEQYF. CDR3 coding DNA: TGTGCCATCAGTGACCGGCTAGAGATCTACGAGCAGTACTTC. The chain has TRBV10-3 and TRBJ2-7; D uncertain. The CDR3 sequence is 14 residues long. The germline V gene has CDR1 ENHRY and CDR2 SYGVKD. The V end was cut by 3 bases, the J end by 3 bases, with 12 bases between.

As regards this clone: Sequence at one end of the junction differs from germline and may be a read error. V usage is TRBV11-1 and J usage is TRBJ2-6; D may be TRBD1 (6 bases). This CDR3 has 17 residues. CDR1 is SGHAT and CDR2 is FQDESV in the germline V gene (reference sequence). CDR3 sequence: CASTLQGIVSGANVLTF. The CDR3, as DNA: TGTGCCAGCACCTTACAGGGCATAGTTTCTGGGGCCAACGTCCTGACTTTC.

The DNA of the CDR3 is TGTGCCAGCAGTCGAAACAGGGGTGTCGGCACCGGGGAGCTGTTTTTT. Translating it yields CASSRNRGVGTGELFF. This rearrangement joins TRBV28 to TRBJ2-2; 7 bases line up with TRBD1. V dropped 5 bases and J dropped 4; count of bases not matched to a gene: 10. The germline V gene encodes CDR1 MDHEN and CDR2 SYDVKM. CDR3 length equals 16 residues. The full variable domain, its missing parts supplied by reference TRBV28 and TRBJ2-2, is DVKVTQSSRYLVKRTGEKVFLECVQDMDHENMFWYRQDPGLGLRLIYFSYDVKMKEKGDIPEGYSVSREKKERFSLILESASTNQTSMYLCASSRNRGVGTGELFFGEGSRLTVL.

The chain carries TRBV19 and TRBJ2-2; D is possibly TRBD1 (6 bases). Trimming cost V 4 bases and J 4 bases, with 10 bases left between them. This CDR3 has 14 residues. Germline lookup yields CDR1 LNHDA and CDR2 SQIVND (reference sequence). CDR3: CASSTDRGTGELFF. The CDR3 DNA reads TGTGCCAGTAGTACGGACAGAGGCACCGGGGAGCTGTTTTTT.

The chain joins TRBV6-5 to TRBJ2-5; possibly TRBD2 for D (5 bases). Trimming removed 6 bases from V and 5 bases from J, with 16 bases in between. CDR1 is MNHEY and CDR2 is SVGAGI in the germline V gene. The CDR3 sequence is 14 residues long. The CDR3 reads CASSLTRFGETQYF. The CDR3 bases are TGTGCCAGCAGCCTCACTAGGTTCGGGGAGACCCAGTACTTC.

The gene calls are TRBV5-6 and TRBJ1-3; D gene uncertain. The germline V and J ends were trimmed by 1 base and 0 bases, with 2 bases remaining between them. Germline CDR1 reads SGHDT; CDR2 reads YYEEEE. This CDR3 has 13 amino acids. CDR3 sequence: CASSLYSGNTIYF. In nucleotides, the CDR3 is TGTGCCAGCAGCTTGTACTCTGGAAACACCATATATTTT.

The chain's CDR3 is CATSRAASGRPEQYF. The CDR3 DNA reads as TGTGCCACCAGCAGAGCCGCTAGCGGGAGGCCCGAGCAGTACTTC. The chain combines TRBV15 with TRBJ2-7, with 11 bases identical to TRBD2. The V segment lost 1 base and the J segment 6 bases; nucleotides outside the gene matches: 5. The CDR3 has 15 amino acids. From germline, CDR1 is LNHNV and CDR2 YYDKDF (reference sequence).

The V gene is TRBV11-3, the J gene TRBJ2-5; no definite D call. CDR3 length equals 13 residues. Germline V gene sequence: CDR1 SGHNT, CDR2 YENEEA. V lost 2 bases and J lost 7, with 11 bases in between. CDR3 nucleotides: TGTGCCAGCAGCTTAACATCAGCCAGGACCCAGTACTTC. The encoded protein is CASSLTSARTQYF.

V usage is TRBV28 and J usage is TRBJ1-4; D is perhaps TRBD1 (5 bases). CDR1 MDHEN and CDR2 SYDVKM come from the germline V gene. This CDR3 comprises 14 residues. Trimming cost V 7 bases and J 8 bases, with 17 bases left between them. The CDR3 DNA reads TGTGCCAGCACTCCCGGGACGGGCTACGAAAAACTGTTTTTT. Its protein is CASTPGTGYEKLFF.

This chain uses TRBV10-2 with TRBJ2-7; 7 bases agree with TRBD2. The trim removed 6 bases at V and 1 base at J, leaving 12 bases unmatched. There are 16 residues in the CDR3. Germline CDR1 is WSHSY and CDR2 is SAAADI. The CDR3 nucleotides are TGCGCCAGCAGCCCTGGGGGAGGGCGTGGGTCCTACGAGCAGTACTTC. Encoded protein: CASSPGGGRGSYEQYF.

J is TRBJ2-4 and V is TRBV10-2, with 10 bases aligning to TRBD2. The germline V gene encodes CDR1 WSHSY and CDR2 SAAADI. The CDR3 is 19 amino acids. V shed 4 bases and J 3 bases; nucleotides not matched to a gene: 15. The CDR3 DNA is TGCGCCAGCAGTGCCTCTCTCCTAGCGGGAGTTCTTGACAAAAACATTCAGTACTTC. It specifies CASSASLLAGVLDKNIQYF.

This clone has more than one count but fewer than ten. This rearrangement joins TRBV13 to TRBJ2-3; no definite D call. Deletions cut 7 bases from V and 0 bases from J, with 5 bases between. This CDR3 contains 12 residues. Germline values: CDR1 PRHDT, CDR2 FYEKMQ (reference sequence). The CDR3 is CASTSSTDTQYF. The CDR3, as DNA: TGTGCCAGCACGTCTAGCACAGATACGCAGTATTTT.

The chain is built from TRBV12-5 and TRBJ2-2; no definite D call. This CDR3 is 16 amino acids long. CDR1 and CDR2 (germline): LGHNT, FRNRAP. The V end was cut by 2 bases, the J end by 1 base, with 11 bases between. The CDR3 nucleotides read TGTGCTAGTGGTTTGAAAAGGGCCCTGAACACCGGGGAGCTGTTTTTT. It codes for CASGLKRALNTGELFF.

This clone has a single count. The V call is TRBV5-1, the J call TRBJ1-3; 11 bases fit TRBD1. This CDR3 is 17 amino acids long. V lost 4 bases, J lost 0 bases, and 6 bases stayed unmatched. Germline V CDR1 and CDR2: SGHRS, YFSETQ. CDR3 in DNA: TGCGCCAGCAGCCTTGGACAGGGGGCCAGCTCTGGAAACACCATATATTTT. This encodes CASSLGQGASSGNTIYF.

This chain uses TRBV5-1 with TRBJ2-1; D is ambiguous. The CDR3 covers 13 residues. Trimming removed 0 bases at V and 5 bases at J, with 6 bases between. The germline gives CDR1 SGHRS, CDR2 YFSETQ. CDR3 sequence (DNA): TGCGCCAGCAGCTTGGTAGTCAACAATGAGCAGTTCTTC. It translates to CASSLVVNNEQFF.

The V call is TRBV6-1, the J call TRBJ2-1; the D is unclear. The germline V gene encodes CDR1 MNHNS and CDR2 SASEGT. Trimming stripped 9 bases from V and 0 bases from J, with 9 bases between. CDR3 length equals 13 residues. CDR3 amino acids: CASTQTSYNEQFF. The CDR3, as DNA: TGTGCCAGTACCCAGACCTCCTACAATGAGCAGTTCTTC.

This clone is a singleton in its sample. J is TRBJ1-5 and V is TRBV11-2; no reliable D call. Germline loops: CDR1 SGHAT, CDR2 FQNNGV. The ends were cut back, 1 base at V and 5 bases at J, with 12 bases in the middle. CDR3 length equals 15 residues. The CDR3 loop reads CASSLGPREHQPQHF. In DNA form, the CDR3 reads TGTGCCAGCAGCTTAGGTCCGAGGGAGCATCAGCCCCAGCATTTT.